The 9 T cell receptor beta chains below come from one sample, sequenced in a study of regulatory T cells in long-lasting Graves disease (dated by TCRdb to about 2021). The intended sense of this specimen's time point label: persistent/refractory GD, antithyroid drugs over 5 years with positive TRAb. For both TCR sequencing and RNA sequencing, RNA was extracted from PBMCs in TRIzol. Libraries were made using multiplex PCR. Sequencing was performed on an Illumina HiSeq 4000. iRepertoire HTBI primers and Arm-PCR amplification of CDR3 regions were used to construct TCR beta libraries. TCRdb handled the public reads itself, with Q25 trimming in fastp and clone calling in MiXCR, and kept productive beta chains. Every CDR3 protein is listed once, alongside the most common genes and DNA of its rows. For this sample there are 300,000 to 500,000 distinct CDR3 sequences; less than 25% appear just once. Under 25% of the sample lies in the top ten.

The source was peripheral blood mononuclear cells (PBMCs), collected when the disease was refractory, from a patient treated with antithyroid drugs. The receptor set was obtained from a female donor with Graves disease.

This rearrangement joins TRBV7-9 to TRBJ2-6; 7 nucleotides match TRBD1. V was clipped by 5 bases and J by 5 bases; unmatched bases: 6. Looked up from germline, CDR1 is SEHNR and CDR2 is FQNEAQ (reference sequence). The CDR3 length is 15 residues. CDR3 nucleotides: TGTGCCAGCAGCCAACCAGGGGGTAGGGCCAACGTCCTGACTTTC. It codes for CASSQPGGRANVLTF.

This clonotype was seen a few times. It may be a read error: a sequence one base away is much more abundant. V is TRBV28 and J is TRBJ1-1; 9 bases match TRBD1. This CDR3 has 15 residues. The germline V gene has CDR1 MDHEN and CDR2 SYDVKM. The V segment lost 6 bases and the J segment 1 base; nucleotides outside the gene matches: 6. CDR3 protein: CASRSPGQGNTEAFF. For the CDR3, the DNA is TGTGCCAGCAGGTCCCCGGGACAGGGGAACACTGAAGCTTTCTTT.

This clonotype was found many times. The gene calls are TRBV6-1 and TRBJ1-1; no clear D. Germline V gene sequence: CDR1 MNHNS, CDR2 SASEGT. The CDR3 covers 13 residues. Trimming pared 5 bases from V and 1 base from J, leaving 8 bases between. The CDR3 is CASSPEQNTEAFF. The DNA of the CDR3 is TGTGCCAGCAGTCCGGAACAGAACACTGAAGCTTTCTTT.

The rearrangement joins TRBV29-1 to TRBJ2-3; D is uncertain. From germline, CDR1 is SQVTM and CDR2 ANQGSEA. The CDR3 runs to 14 residues. V was pared by 2 bases and J by 4 bases, with 13 bases between. The CDR3 region has the DNA TGCAGCGTTGAAAGTATGCGAGGCGCAGATACGCAGTATTTT. Protein product: CSVESMRGADTQYF.

Of note for this clonotype: A read error is possible here, since a much larger clone lies one base away. This sequence joins TRBV11-1 and TRBJ2-5; no clear D. The length of the CDR3 is 14 residues. The V gene's germline CDR1 is SGHAT and CDR2 FQDESV (reference sequence). The CDR3 loop reads CASSLGVESEAQYF. CDR3 bases: TGTGCCAGCAGCTTAGGGGTGGAATCAGAGGCCCAGTACTTC.

The V and J genes are TRBV24-1 and TRBJ1-5; no firm D call. The V and J ends lost 5 bases and 5 bases respectively, with 9 bases between them. Germline V gene data show CDR1 as KGHDR and CDR2 as SFDVKD. The CDR3 is 13 residues long. CDR3 sequence reads: CATSAREDQPQHF. The CDR3 DNA is TGTGCCACCAGTGCTCGGGAGGATCAGCCCCAGCATTTT.

This clonotype showed up just a few times. The V and J genes are TRBV20-1 and TRBJ2-7; D is unclear. V lost 3 bases and J 2 bases, leaving 11 bases between the germline ends. CDR1 DFQATT and CDR2 SNEGSKA come from the germline V gene (reference sequence). This CDR3 spans 13 amino acids. Here the CDR3 reads CSARWRSAYEQYF. The CDR3 nucleotides read TGCAGTGCTAGGTGGCGGTCCGCCTACGAGCAGTACTTC.

Worth noting for this clonotype: This could be a read error, since a much larger clone is one nucleotide away. The chain uses TRBV6-9 and TRBJ1-6, with a weak D call TRBD1 (6 bases). Trimming took off 3 bases at V and 10 bases at J, with 19 bases between the two ends. The V gene's germline CDR1 is MNHGY and CDR2 SVAAGI. CDR3 size: 16 residues. The CDR3 loop reads CASSYDAGGRWSPLHF. The CDR3 DNA sequence: TGTGCCAGCAGTTACGACGCTGGGGGGCGGTGGTCACCCCTCCACTTT.

The V and J genes are TRBV12-3 or TRBV12-4 and TRBJ2-1; the D is unclear. The CDR3 spans 15 residues. Trimming shortened V by 1 base and J by 0 bases, and 7 bases separated the two germline ends. The CDR3 spells CASSLVVPSYNEQFF. The CDR3 coding sequence is TGTGCCAGCAGTTTAGTGGTCCCCTCCTACAATGAGCAGTTCTTC.